One sample yielded the 10 T cell receptor beta chains listed below, sequenced in a study of CD8 T cells in Susac syndrome. Random hexamers were used to reverse transcribe an amount of roughly 0.5 to 1 ug RNA. Using its own MiXCR run on the immunoSEQ multiplex PCR reads, TCRdb lists one record per CDR3 protein. The top ten hold around 0.3% of the sample, which has some 95,000 distinct CDR3 sequences, over 80% seen once. Specimen: CD8+ T cells from PBMCs. The receptors stem from a human donor in good health.

This clonotype was observed a single time. The chain has TRBV7-3 and TRBJ1-1, with a weak D call TRBD1 (5 bases). The CDR3 runs 17 residues. The V gene lost 0 bases and the J gene lost 4 bases, with 18 bases spanning the gap. Germline CDR1 is SGHTA and CDR2 is FQGTGA. The CDR3 nucleotides read TGTGCCAGCAGCTTAACGGGGGGTATCGGGGCGGGCACTGAAGCTTTCTTT. Translating gives CASSLTGGIGAGTEAFF.

The rearrangement uses TRBV7-9 and TRBJ2-1, with a weak D call TRBD1 (6 bases). V lost 0 bases and J lost 16, with 10 bases in between. Germline V gives CDR1 SEHNR, CDR2 FQNEAQ (reference sequence). This CDR3 is built from 11 residues. CDR3 DNA: TGTGCCAGCAGCTTAGCGCAGGGGTTTTTCTTC. Translated: CASSLAQGFFF.

The V and J genes are TRBV9 and TRBJ1-1; D gene ambiguous. Trimming cost V 0 bases and J 0 bases, with 9 bases left between them. The CDR3 is 15 amino acids. The V gene's germline CDR1 is SGDLS and CDR2 YYNGEE. The CDR3 nucleotides read TGTGCCAGCAGCGTAGGGGCGGTCCTGAACACTGAAGCTTTCTTT. It codes for CASSVGAVLNTEAFF.

The CDR3 spells CASTRGADTGELFF. In DNA form, the CDR3 reads TGTGCCAGCACCCGCGGGGCAGATACCGGGGAGCTGTTTTTT. V gene TRBV9 combines with J gene TRBJ2-2; TRBD2 might be the D (6 bases). The CDR3 extends over 14 amino acids. Germline V CDR1 and CDR2: SGDLS, YYNGEE. Trimming left V 6 bases short and J 5 bases short, with 14 bases between.

This rearrangement joins TRBV9 to TRBJ1-2; 7 bases match TRBD1. This CDR3 region has 15 residues. CDR1 is SGDLS, CDR2 YYNGEE, per germline. The trim removed 3 bases at V and 6 bases at J, leaving 11 bases unmatched. The CDR3 reads CASSAGDSQPHGYTF. Here the CDR3 DNA reads TGTGCCAGCAGCGCCGGGGACAGTCAGCCCCATGGCTACACCTTC.

The chain links TRBV13 to TRBJ2-1, with 12 bases fitting TRBD1. Germline values: CDR1 PRHDT, CDR2 FYEKMQ (reference sequence). V shed 5 bases and J 9 bases; nucleotides not matched to a gene: 5. This CDR3 is built from 14 residues. The CDR3 here is CASSPGQGAGEQFF. The DNA of the CDR3 is TGTGCCAGCAGCCCGGGACAGGGGGCAGGTGAGCAGTTCTTC.

The chain couples TRBV3-1 to TRBJ2-5; perhaps TRBD1 as D (6 bases). This CDR3 comprises 14 residues. Trimming cost V 4 bases and J 9 bases, with 18 bases left between them. Looked up from germline, CDR1 is LGHDT and CDR2 is YNNKEL (reference sequence). The CDR3 region is CASSLTLTGEAQYF. For the CDR3, the DNA is TGTGCCAGCAGCCTCACTTTGACAGGAGAAGCCCAGTACTTC.

The chain couples TRBV7-8 to TRBJ1-5; no clear D gene. Deletions cut 0 bases from V and 8 bases from J, with 8 bases between. In germline, CDR1 is SGHVS, CDR2 FQNEAQ. The CDR3 length is 13 residues. The chain's CDR3 is CASSLAGMEPQHF. CDR3 sequence (DNA): TGTGCCAGCAGCTTAGCAGGGATGGAGCCCCAGCATTTT. Looking up the rest from reference TRBV7-8 and TRBJ1-5 gives the full variable domain: GAGVSQSPRYKVAKRGQDVALRCDPISGHVSLFWYQQALGQGPEFLTYFQNEAQLDKSGLPSDRFFAERPEGSVSTLKIQRTQQEDSAVYLCASSLAGMEPQHFGDGTRLSIL.

The rearrangement uses TRBV6-6 and TRBJ2-1; D uncertain. Per the germline V gene, CDR1 is MNHNY and CDR2 is SVGAGI (reference sequence). This CDR3 spans 11 amino acids. V was shortened by 6 bases and J by 8 bases, with 8 bases between the two germline ends. The CDR3 nucleotides read TGTGCCAGCAGATTAGGATATGAGCAGTTCTTC. Its protein product is CASRLGYEQFF.

The J gene is TRBJ1-3, the V gene TRBV12-3 or TRBV12-4; D gene unclear. The V end was cut by 6 bases, the J end by 0 bases, with 12 bases between. The CDR3 totals 15 residues. Written as DNA, the CDR3 is TGTGCCAGCAGCCTAAACAGAGCCTCTGGAAACACCATATATTTT. Protein product: CASSLNRASGNTIYF.